The source of this TCR beta chain is a study of control samples from healthy donors and cancer patients. Assay used: immunoSEQ multiplex PCR; TCRdb lists only in-frame clones, some missing. The sample lists 100,000 or so clones; roughly 90% were seen once. Per the germline V gene, CDR1 is KGHSH and CDR2 is LQKENI. The CDR3 is 14 amino acids. The V end was cut by 4 bases, the J end by 3 bases, with 12 bases between. The material sequenced was blood. The gene calls are TRBV18 and TRBJ1-1; tentatively, D is TRBD1 (5 bases). The receptor was isolated from a woman in her 30s in good health. The CDR3 DNA is TGTGCCAGCTCACTCGACAGTGGACACACTGAAGCTTTCTTT. Its protein product is CASSLDSGHTEAFF.